The 14 T cell receptor beta chains below were found in one sample sequenced in a study of blood T cell repertoires in COVID-19 (dated by TCRdb to about 2020). To prepare the library, the immunoSEQ multiplex PCR assay was applied. TCRdb carries this immuneACCESS record with in-frame sequences only. Its versions omit some clonotypes, under half of them owing to an unresolved V gene in the studies checked, with the rest unexplained. In this sample the table shows roughly 86,000 clones, 80% to 85% of which occur a single time. The top ten hold roughly 6.3% of the sample. The specimen sequenced was peripheral blood. Receptors originate from a man aged 55 to 69 with acute or convalescent COVID-19.

The rearrangement uses TRBV6-5 and TRBJ1-1, with D uncertain. The CDR3 is made up of 16 amino acids. Germline V gene lookup returns CDR1 MNHEY and CDR2 SVGAGI. Trimming shortened V by 2 bases and J by 0 bases, and 13 bases separated the two germline ends. The CDR3 protein is CASSYVAGVLNTEAFF. CDR3 sequence (DNA): TGTGCCAGCAGTTACGTGGCAGGTGTATTGAACACTGAAGCTTTCTTT.

CDR3: CASSLDRRADEQYF. The CDR3 region has the DNA TGTGCCAGCAGCTTAGATCGGAGGGCGGACGAGCAGTACTTC. This chain links TRBV11-3 with TRBJ2-7, with D possibly being TRBD2 (6 bases). Per the germline V gene, CDR1 is SGHNT and CDR2 is YENEEA. V lost 0 bases and J 5 bases, leaving 11 bases between the germline ends. CDR3 size: 14 residues.

The chain joins TRBV9 to TRBJ1-6, with D hard to call. Looked up from germline, CDR1 is SGDLS and CDR2 is YYNGEE. V lost 0 bases to trimming and J lost 7 bases, with 8 bases between them. This CDR3 region has 14 residues. CDR3: CASSVGQMNSPLHF. The CDR3 region has the DNA TGTGCCAGCAGCGTAGGCCAGATGAATTCACCCCTCCACTTT.

This chain connects TRBV29-1 to TRBJ2-1; tentatively, D is TRBD1 (6 bases). The germline gives CDR1 SQVTM, CDR2 ANQGSEA. This CDR3 contains 15 residues. V lost 4 bases, J lost 1 base, and 14 bases lay in between. CDR3 DNA: TGCAGCGTTGGGGGGCTACCGGGATCCTACAATGAGCAGTTCTTC. This gives the protein CSVGGLPGSYNEQFF.

Written as DNA, the CDR3 is TGTGCCAGCAGTTTTTCGGGCGGGGTCGAGCAGTACTTC. It yields the protein CASSFSGGVEQYF. The chain links TRBV27 to TRBJ2-7; D possibly corresponds to TRBD2 (6 bases). The CDR3 covers 13 residues. The V end lost 3 bases, the J end lost 6 bases, and 12 bases lay between the germline ends. Germline CDR1 and CDR2: MNHEY and SMNVEV (reference sequence).

The gene calls are TRBV6-6 and TRBJ1-3, with a possible D match to TRBD1 (6 bases). V was pared by 6 bases and J by 4 bases, with 7 bases between. This CDR3 comprises 12 residues. Germline V CDR1 and CDR2: MNHNY, SVGAGI (reference sequence). CDR3 sequence (DNA): TGTGCCAGCAGCGGACAGGGAAACACCATATATTTT. Protein sequence: CASSGQGNTIYF.

The chain carries TRBV20-1 and TRBJ1-2; D might be TRBD1 (5 bases). The CDR3 sequence is 15 residues long. Per the germline V gene, CDR1 is DFQATT and CDR2 is SNEGSKA (reference sequence). V was shortened by 3 bases and J by 6 bases, with 20 bases between the two germline ends. Written as DNA, the CDR3 is TGCAGTGCTAGTGTGGGGGGTTTATGGATGAATGGCTACACCTTC. Protein sequence: CSASVGGLWMNGYTF.

The rearrangement uses TRBV9 and TRBJ2-2; 7 bases fit TRBD1. The V and J ends lost 4 bases and 4 bases, in that order; junction bases with no gene match: 10. The CDR3 is 16 amino acids. CDR1 and CDR2 from the germline V gene are SGDLS and YYNGEE. The CDR3 sequence is CASSTHKGAGTGELFF. The CDR3 bases are TGTGCCAGCAGCACCCACAAGGGGGCGGGCACCGGGGAGCTGTTTTTT.

V is TRBV18 and J is TRBJ2-7; 8 nucleotides agree with TRBD1. The J segment lost 5 bases and the V segment lost 4 bases, leaving 4 bases of the junction unmatched. Germline V gene lookup returns CDR1 KGHSH and CDR2 LQKENI. The CDR3 totals 13 residues. The CDR3 region is CASSRGQGNEQYF. The CDR3 DNA reads TGTGCCAGCTCACGAGGACAGGGTAACGAGCAGTACTTC.

The V gene is TRBV19, the J gene TRBJ1-5; D gene unclear. This CDR3 contains 15 residues. Looked up from germline, CDR1 is LNHDA and CDR2 is SQIVND (reference sequence). V gave up 6 bases and J gave up 2 bases, with 14 bases separating them. CDR3 protein: CASSVAGWGNQPQHF. In DNA form, the CDR3 reads TGTGCCAGTAGCGTGGCGGGGTGGGGCAATCAGCCCCAGCATTTT.

In regard to this clone: The sample holds other DNA sequences that translate to the same CDR3. The V call is TRBV20-1, the J call TRBJ2-7; D gene uncertain. With 2 bases removed from V and 5 bases from J, the gap between germline ends came to 7 bases. In germline, CDR1 is DFQATT, CDR2 SNEGSKA (reference sequence). The CDR3 contains 11 residues. The DNA of the CDR3 is TGCAGTGCTAGAAGTGGGCACGAGCAGTACTTC. This encodes CSARSGHEQYF.

The chain couples TRBV29-1 to TRBJ2-1, with 10 nucleotides matching TRBD2. The CDR3 runs to 14 residues. J lost 6 bases, V lost 4 bases, and 6 bases had no gene match. CDR1 and CDR2 (germline): SQVTM, ANQGSEA. CDR3 DNA: TGCAGCGTTGCTTTCCAGCGGGGGGGCAATGAGCAGTTCTTC. Encoded protein: CSVAFQRGGNEQFF.

The rearrangement links TRBV20-1 to TRBJ2-1; 11 bases match TRBD1. Germline CDR1 DFQATT, CDR2 SNEGSKA (reference sequence). Unmatched junction bases numbered 1, after V lost 3 bases and J lost 0 bases. The CDR3 spans 15 residues. CDR3 sequence reads: CSASGTGGSYNEQFF. For the CDR3, the DNA is TGCAGTGCTAGTGGGACAGGGGGCTCCTACAATGAGCAGTTCTTC.

This clone was seen only a few times. The rearrangement links TRBV2 to TRBJ2-7; the D gene is possibly TRBD1 (6 bases). There are 16 residues in the CDR3. With 1 base removed from V and 2 bases from J, the gap between germline ends came to 15 bases. Per the germline V gene, CDR1 is SNHLY and CDR2 is FYNNEI. In DNA form, the CDR3 reads TGTGCCAGCAGTGAAGTACGAGGGGGTCCCACCTACGAGCAGTACTTC. Protein product: CASSEVRGGPTYEQYF.